This TCR beta chain is drawn from a study of blood T cell repertoires in COVID-19 (dated by TCRdb to 2018 to 2020). Turning to the overall study: Collaborator samples came from the United States, Italy and Spain and covered acute and convalescent phases of COVID-19. Deeply sampled blood TCRbeta repertoires from subjects exposed to, actively infected with, or recovered from COVID-19 were included in the dataset. Samples came from the ongoing ImmuneRACE study (first 160 participants) plus 1,254 subjects from 6 global collaborators. Where HLA class I and class II types were available, the types were taken from metadata supplied by the sample provider, not from assay-based typing. Sample metadata almost always included a de-identified subject ID, COVID-19 status, age in years and sex. The material from the prospective study consisted of cDNA or gDNA derived from T cells, B-cell-depleted T cells, or PBMCs. The repertoires were made available in a free public database intended to serve as a resource for research on the immune response to SARS-CoV-2.

One collaborating source in Seattle enrolled patients during active infection and followed them longitudinally through the course of disease. Collaborating institutions collected whole blood in K2EDTA tubes following their own protocols. Collaborator samples were shipped for TCRbeta analysis as frozen whole blood, isolated PBMCs, or DNA extracted from either sample type. For this clone: This clone's antigen is unknown. Base qualities were left out, and no much larger clone turns up one base away.

The CDR3, from cysteine to phenylalanine, totals 16 residues. The retained sequence is limited to the CDR3, 48 bases, with the frame set at the first base. Based on the germline V gene, the CDR1 and CDR2 sequences are MGHRA and YSYEKL. Trimming costs V 1 base and J 1 base, and their ends lie 12 bases apart. Beyond this particular receptor, the publication reports: The quantity of clinical and demographic metadata differed by source and by participant and was supplied without curation.

TCRbeta CDR3 regions were amplified from genomic DNA using the immunoSEQ Assay, a bias-controlled multiplex PCR. The authors' pipeline ran thus. Nucleated cell counts per sample were estimated from amplification of reference gene primers within the assay. To quantify the absolute abundance of each unique TCRbeta CDR3 rearrangement, sequence reads were collapsed and filtered. For each sample, productive Simpson clonality was calculated as the square root of Simpson's diversity index across productive rearrangements. Entries here come from immuneACCESS through TCRdb and include only in-frame sequences with V and J called. Some clones fail to appear in such tables; in the studies checked, an unresolved V gene covers under half of the shortfall, and the cause of the remainder is unknown. The DNA gave D and trimming, while V, J and clone size come from that table. Present in this sample are 95,000 to 150,000 clones, around 89% of which were seen just once. The top ten constitute 3.5% to 4% of the sample.

The sequenced sample consisted of peripheral blood. The sequence joins TRBV4-1 to TRBJ2-3, with TRBD2 tentatively as D gene (6 bases match). The TCR comes from a woman aged 60-75 years with COVID-19, enrolled during active disease. The CDR3 protein sequence reads: CASSQGRASGTDTQYF. The sequenced DNA is TGCGCCAGCAGCCAAGGCAGGGCTAGCGGCACAGATACGCAGTATTTT.